The 31 T cell receptor beta chains below come from one sample, sequenced in a study of T-cell reconstitution after alpha-beta-depleted transplantation in children. The TCRbeta library was prepared with unique molecular identifiers. TCRdb re-derived calls from the PCR reads in MiXCR, one entry per CDR3 protein. The sample has a few hundred thousand distinct CDR3 sequences, more than 20% seen once; the top ten hold 30% to 40%. The specimen comprised PBMCs, sampled before TCRalphabeta/CD19-depleted stem cell transplant. The receptors were sampled from a boy in the first two years of life with Wiskott-Aldrich syndrome, due to receive a stem cell transplant.

This sequence joins TRBV4-1 and TRBJ1-2; the D gene is possibly TRBD1 (6 bases). The length of the CDR3 is 13 residues. Germline CDR1 reads MGHRA; CDR2 reads YSYEKL. Trimming removed 4 bases at V and 8 bases at J, with 14 bases between. CDR3 region: CASSPYGGQGYTF. CDR3 nucleotides: TGCGCCAGCAGCCCGTACGGGGGGCAAGGCTACACCTTC.

This sequence joins TRBV27 and TRBJ2-5; D may be TRBD1 (6 bases). The CDR3 loop spans 13 amino acids. Trimming stripped 5 bases from V and 2 bases from J, with 9 bases between. CDR1 and CDR2 (germline): MNHEY, SMNVEV (reference sequence). The chain's CDR3 is CASSGQIQETQYF. Written as DNA, the CDR3 is TGTGCCAGCAGTGGACAGATTCAAGAGACCCAGTACTTC.

The chain links TRBV5-1 to TRBJ2-3; maybe TRBD1 (5 bases). Deletions cut 0 bases from V and 0 bases from J, with 8 bases between. The CDR3 covers 15 residues. Germline V lookup: CDR1 SGHRS, CDR2 YFSETQ. The CDR3 is CASSLVQGSTDTQYF. The CDR3 DNA sequence: TGCGCCAGCAGCTTGGTCCAGGGAAGCACAGATACGCAGTATTTT.

This clonotype turned up a few times. V usage is TRBV5-6 and J usage is TRBJ2-1; maybe TRBD2 (6 bases). Between the trimmed V and J ends, which lost 4 bases and 4 bases, there was a span of 30 bases. Germline CDR1 is SGHDT and CDR2 is YYEEEE. This CDR3 region has 20 residues. Here the CDR3 reads CASSPGPGLPGPRTYNEQFF. DNA for the CDR3: TGTGCCAGCAGCCCAGGGCCGGGACTCCCAGGACCCCGAACTTACAATGAGCAGTTCTTC.

This clonotype was counted between two and nine times. The chain links TRBV5-1 to TRBJ2-1, with unresolved D. V was clipped by 4 bases and J by 5 bases, with 16 bases between them. This CDR3 is built from 15 residues. Germline V CDR1 and CDR2: SGHRS, YFSETQ. The DNA of the CDR3 is TGCGCCAGCAGCCATGGAACTACCTGGGACAATGAGCAGTTCTTC. Amino acids: CASSHGTTWDNEQFF.

This clonotype was counted a few times. The chain links TRBV5-1 to TRBJ2-7, with D tentatively TRBD1 or TRBD2 (6 bases each). V lost 3 bases, J lost 5 bases, and 21 bases lay in between. The CDR3 sequence is 16 residues long. The V gene's germline CDR1 is SGHRS and CDR2 YFSETQ. DNA of the CDR3: TGCGCCAGCAGCTATACAGGGAGTATCGGGGGCCACGAGCAGTACTTC. Translating gives CASSYTGSIGGHEQYF.

V is TRBV12-3 or TRBV12-4 and J is TRBJ2-3; the D gene is possibly TRBD2 (5 bases). Deletions cut 2 bases from V and 6 bases from J, with 12 bases between. The CDR3 sequence is 14 residues long. The CDR3 nucleotides are TGTGCCAGCAGTTTATCAGTACTAGAGGATACGCAGTATTTT. It codes for CASSLSVLEDTQYF.

This clonotype was seen only a few times. The V gene is TRBV18, the J gene TRBJ1-4; the D gene is possibly TRBD1 (5 bases). V lost 1 base and J lost 3, with 12 bases in between. Germline CDR1 reads KGHSH; CDR2 reads LQKENI. The CDR3 consists of 16 residues. CDR3 nucleotides: TGTGCCAGCTCACCACTCTCGACAGCAGCTAATGAAAAACTGTTTTTT. Protein product: CASSPLSTAANEKLFF.

This sequence joins TRBV7-2 and TRBJ2-1, with 13 bases aligning to TRBD2. The CDR3 runs to 16 residues. Germline lookup yields CDR1 SGHTA and CDR2 FQGNSA. The V and J ends lost 5 bases and 4 bases, in that order; junction bases with no gene match: 5. The CDR3 protein is CASSPQGLAGYNEQFF. DNA for the CDR3: TGTGCCAGCAGCCCCCAGGGACTAGCGGGATACAATGAGCAGTTCTTC.

The V call is TRBV20-1, the J call TRBJ2-5; no firm D call. The CDR3 extends over 13 amino acids. V lost 4 bases to trimming and J lost 4 bases, with 13 bases between them. Germline V gene sequence: CDR1 DFQATT, CDR2 SNEGSKA (reference sequence). CDR3 in amino acids: CSANDLGGETQYF. The CDR3 bases are TGCAGTGCTAATGACCTGGGTGGAGAGACCCAGTACTTC.

The table lists this clonotype with a few counts. This chain uses TRBV7-2 with TRBJ2-1; D possibly corresponds to TRBD2 (5 bases). The CDR3 extends over 16 amino acids. Trimming removed 4 bases from V and 0 bases from J, with 13 bases in between. Germline CDR1 is SGHTA and CDR2 is FQGNSA. The CDR3 nucleotides are TGTGCCAGCAGCTACGGCGGGCCTAGCTCCTACAATGAGCAGTTCTTC. As protein: CASSYGGPSSYNEQFF.

The gene calls are TRBV20-1 and TRBJ2-5; D ambiguous. CDR3 length: 10 residues. V was pared by 4 bases and J by 4 bases, with 4 bases between. CDR1 and CDR2 from the germline V gene are DFQATT and SNEGSKA (reference sequence). CDR3 coding DNA: TGCAGTGCTATCGCAGAGACCCAGTACTTC. It is translated as CSAIAETQYF.

This chain links TRBV27 with TRBJ1-6, with 9 bases aligning to TRBD1. CDR1 is MNHEY, CDR2 SMNVEV, per germline (reference sequence). CDR3 size: 14 residues. The V segment lost 6 bases and the J segment 8 bases; nucleotides outside the gene matches: 5. The CDR3, as DNA: TGTGCCAGCAGGATAACAGGGGGCTATTCACCCCTCCACTTT. Protein: CASRITGGYSPLHF.

The chain uses TRBV12-3 or TRBV12-4 and TRBJ2-1; the D call may be TRBD1 or TRBD2 (5 bases each). V dropped 5 bases and J dropped 12 bases, with 11 bases sitting between them. This CDR3 region has 11 residues. The DNA for the CDR3 is TGTGCCAGCAGTGCTCTGGGGGTGCAGTTCTTC. Translated, it gives CASSALGVQFF.

A note on this clonotype: A single base separates this from a much larger clone, so it may be a read error. The chain uses TRBV5-1 and TRBJ2-5; D gene ambiguous. The CDR3 is 13 amino acids. Trimming took off 1 base at V and 1 base at J, with 5 bases between the two ends. CDR1 SGHRS and CDR2 YFSETQ come from the germline V gene. The CDR3 region has the DNA TGCGCCAGCAGCTTGAAGGTCCAAGAGACCCAGTACTTC. This codes for CASSLKVQETQYF.

The chain employs TRBV12-3 or TRBV12-4 and TRBJ1-5; the D gene is possibly TRBD1 (5 bases). The CDR3 length is 17 residues. Trimming removed 2 bases at V and 1 base at J, with 15 bases between. The CDR3 DNA reads as TGTGCCAGCAGTTTATACGTCCCGGGGGTCAGCAATCAGCCCCAGCATTTT. It translates to CASSLYVPGVSNQPQHF.

The chain employs TRBV20-1 and TRBJ2-1, with 7 bases that match TRBD2. Trimming at V came to 3 bases and at J to 8 bases, leaving 10 bases not matched to a gene. The CDR3 loop spans 14 amino acids. CDR1 is DFQATT and CDR2 is SNEGSKA in the germline V gene (reference sequence). The CDR3 reads CSARPAGPLDEQFF. The CDR3 region has the DNA TGCAGTGCTAGGCCAGCGGGGCCCTTGGATGAGCAGTTCTTC.

The genes are TRBV12-3 or TRBV12-4 and TRBJ1-1; D is unclear. Trimming took off 7 bases at V and 0 bases at J, with 15 bases between the two ends. CDR3 length equals 15 residues. Here the CDR3 DNA reads TGTGCCAGCACCTCCATGGGAGGGCTGAACACTGAAGCTTTCTTT. Its translation is CASTSMGGLNTEAFF.

This clonotype has more than one count but fewer than ten. The chain uses TRBV7-6 and TRBJ2-3; D perhaps matches TRBD2 (6 bases). The CDR3 runs to 14 residues. The germline V gene encodes CDR1 SGHVS and CDR2 FNYEAQ. Trimming stripped 2 bases from V and 4 bases from J, with 10 bases between. As DNA, the CDR3 is TGTGCCAGCAGCTTAAGGCCTAGCGCAGATACGCAGTATTTT. This translates into CASSLRPSADTQYF.

This clonotype was observed a handful of times. The chain employs TRBV12-3 or TRBV12-4 and TRBJ2-5; 11 bases fit TRBD2. V was pared by 2 bases and J by 5 bases, with 7 bases of the junction left unmatched. The CDR3 consists of 16 residues. The CDR3 spells CASSLFSTSGKETQYF. The CDR3 DNA reads as TGTGCCAGCAGTTTATTTTCGACTAGCGGGAAGGAGACCCAGTACTTC.

The chain has TRBV5-1 and TRBJ2-1; 9 bases align to TRBD1. With V trimmed by 5 bases and J by 4 bases, 7 bases remained unmatched. The germline CDR1 and CDR2 sequences are SGHRS and YFSETQ. The CDR3 consists of 15 residues. The CDR3 is CASSSGTGFYNEQFF. CDR3 nucleotide sequence: TGCGCCAGCAGTTCCGGGACAGGGTTTTACAATGAGCAGTTCTTC.

This clonotype was seen only a few times. The chain is built from TRBV11-2 and TRBJ1-1; TRBD1 aligns across 7 bases. The CDR3 has 13 amino acids. The germline V gene has CDR1 SGHAT and CDR2 FQNNGV. V lost 2 bases and J lost 7; bases outside the gene matches: 4. CDR3 protein: CASSLYRDSEAFF. The DNA for the CDR3 is TGTGCCAGCAGCTTATACCGGGACAGTGAAGCTTTCTTT.

This clonotype was found a few times. The chain recombines TRBV5-1 with TRBJ2-7, with 10 bases matching TRBD2. Per germline, CDR1 SGHRS and CDR2 YFSETQ. V dropped 6 bases and J dropped 7; count of bases not matched to a gene: 25. The CDR3 loop spans 19 amino acids. CDR3 protein: CASTYSGTSVSPRPGEQYF. The DNA of the CDR3 is TGCGCCAGCACCTACTCCGGGACTAGCGTCTCGCCCCGTCCGGGAGAGCAGTACTTC.

The chain is built from TRBV5-1 and TRBJ2-5, with 10 bases identical to TRBD2. J lost 7 bases, V lost 0 bases, and 9 bases had no gene match. CDR1 SGHRS and CDR2 YFSETQ come from the germline V gene. The CDR3 spans 16 residues. CDR3 loop: CASSLVSKREGRTQYF. As DNA, the CDR3 is TGCGCCAGCAGCTTGGTCTCAAAGCGGGAGGGCCGGACCCAGTACTTC.

V gene TRBV5-5 combines with J gene TRBJ2-5; the D gene is possibly TRBD1 (5 bases). The V end lost 2 bases, the J end lost 5 bases, and 16 bases lay between the germline ends. Germline V CDR1 and CDR2: SGHKS, YYEKEE (reference sequence). The CDR3 has 15 amino acids. The CDR3 loop is CASSLIGDQWETQYF. The CDR3 DNA is TGTGCCAGCAGCTTAATAGGGGATCAGTGGGAGACCCAGTACTTC.

The V gene is TRBV5-1, the J gene TRBJ1-1, with 8 bases that match TRBD1. V lost 4 bases and J lost 4; bases outside the gene matches: 6. Germline V CDR1 and CDR2: SGHRS, YFSETQ. This CDR3 comprises 14 residues. The CDR3 loop is CASSQTTGGTEAFF. For the CDR3, the DNA is TGCGCCAGCAGCCAAACAACAGGGGGCACTGAAGCTTTCTTT.

The V and J genes are TRBV7-2 and TRBJ2-3; D gene uncertain. The V end was cut by 2 bases, the J end by 5 bases, with 11 bases between. The germline gives CDR1 SGHTA, CDR2 FQGNSA. The CDR3 has 14 amino acids. The CDR3 loop is CASSLFAVRDTQYF. The DNA of the CDR3 is TGTGCCAGCAGCTTATTTGCGGTGAGAGATACGCAGTATTTT.

The J gene is TRBJ2-7, the V gene TRBV10-3, with 7 positions matching TRBD2. CDR3 length: 18 amino acids. The J segment lost 6 bases and the V segment lost 4 bases, leaving 21 bases of the junction unmatched. CDR1 ENHRY and CDR2 SYGVKD come from the germline V gene. Here the CDR3 DNA reads TGTGCCATCAGTGTCAAGGGTTTGGGAGGGGTGCCACCCTCCGAGCAGTACTTC. Translating it yields CAISVKGLGGVPPSEQYF.

The chain recombines TRBV7-9 with TRBJ2-1, with D possibly being TRBD2 (6 bases). Germline CDR1 and CDR2: SEHNR and FQNEAQ (reference sequence). Trimming shortened V by 3 bases and J by 5 bases, and 17 bases separated the two germline ends. The CDR3 contains 16 residues. The CDR3 coding sequence is TGTGCCAGCAGCTTGCGGGGTACAGTGCGGGACAATGAGCAGTTCTTC. It encodes CASSLRGTVRDNEQFF.

This clonotype was seen only a few times. The CDR3 nucleotides read TGTGCCAGCAGCTACCTAGCGGGAGGGCTTCAGCCGCAGTATTTT. Translation: CASSYLAGGLQPQYF. This rearrangement joins TRBV7-2 to TRBJ2-3; 12 bases are shared with TRBD2. V shed 4 bases, J shed 10 bases, and the junction held 9 bases outside the gene matches. Germline V gene data show CDR1 as SGHTA and CDR2 as FQGNSA. The CDR3 runs to 15 residues.

This clonotype was observed a few times. The V call is TRBV20-1, the J call TRBJ2-3; TRBD2 aligns across 11 bases. CDR1 DFQATT and CDR2 SNEGSKA come from the germline V gene (reference sequence). The CDR3 totals 14 residues. J lost 4 bases, V lost 3 bases, and 3 bases had no gene match. The CDR3 spells CSASLLAGADTQYF. In DNA, the CDR3 is TGCAGTGCTAGTTTACTAGCGGGAGCAGATACGCAGTATTTT.